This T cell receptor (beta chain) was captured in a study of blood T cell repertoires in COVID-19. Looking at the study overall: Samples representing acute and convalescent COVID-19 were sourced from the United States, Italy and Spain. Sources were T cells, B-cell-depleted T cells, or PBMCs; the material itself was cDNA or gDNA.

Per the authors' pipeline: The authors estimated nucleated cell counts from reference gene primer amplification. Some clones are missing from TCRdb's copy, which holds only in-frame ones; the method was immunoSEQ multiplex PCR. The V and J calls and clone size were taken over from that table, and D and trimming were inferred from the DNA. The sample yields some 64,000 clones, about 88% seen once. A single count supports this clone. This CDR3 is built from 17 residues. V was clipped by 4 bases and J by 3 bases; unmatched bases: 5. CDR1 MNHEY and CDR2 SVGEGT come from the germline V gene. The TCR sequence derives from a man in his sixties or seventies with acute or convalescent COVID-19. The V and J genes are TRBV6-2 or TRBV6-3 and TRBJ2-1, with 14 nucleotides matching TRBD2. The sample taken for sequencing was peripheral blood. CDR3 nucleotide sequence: TGTGCCAGCAGTTCGGGACTAGCGGGGGAGATCTACAATGAGCAGTTCTTC. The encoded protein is CASSSGLAGEIYNEQFF.